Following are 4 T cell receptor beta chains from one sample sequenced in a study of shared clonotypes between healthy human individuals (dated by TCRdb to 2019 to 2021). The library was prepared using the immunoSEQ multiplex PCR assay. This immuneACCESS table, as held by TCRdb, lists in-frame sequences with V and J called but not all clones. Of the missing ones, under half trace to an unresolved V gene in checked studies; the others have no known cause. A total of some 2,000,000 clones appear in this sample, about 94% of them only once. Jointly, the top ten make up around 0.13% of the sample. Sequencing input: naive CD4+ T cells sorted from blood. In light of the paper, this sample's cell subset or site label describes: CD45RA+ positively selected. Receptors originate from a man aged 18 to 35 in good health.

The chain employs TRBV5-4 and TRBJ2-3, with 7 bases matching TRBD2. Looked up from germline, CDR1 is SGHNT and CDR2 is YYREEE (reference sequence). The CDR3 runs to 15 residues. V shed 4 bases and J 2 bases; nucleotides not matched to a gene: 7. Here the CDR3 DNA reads TGTGCCAGCAGCGTGCCGGGACTAAACACAGATACGCAGTATTTT. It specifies CASSVPGLNTDTQYF.

The CDR3: CASSPQGATEAFF. The CDR3 DNA sequence: TGTGCCAGCTCACCACAGGGGGCCACTGAAGCTTTCTTT. The chain couples TRBV2 to TRBJ1-1; TRBD1 matches 9 bases. The CDR3 contains 13 residues. With V trimmed by 8 bases and J by 4 bases, 5 bases remained unmatched. The germline V gene has CDR1 SNHLY and CDR2 FYNNEI. Full variable domain (outside the CDR3, taken from reference TRBV2 and TRBJ1-1): EPEVTQTPSHQVTQMGQEVILRCVPISNHLYFYWYRQILGQKVEFLVSFYNNEISEKSEIFDDQFSVERPDGSNFTLKIRSTKLEDSAMYFCASSPQGATEAFFGQGTRLTVV.

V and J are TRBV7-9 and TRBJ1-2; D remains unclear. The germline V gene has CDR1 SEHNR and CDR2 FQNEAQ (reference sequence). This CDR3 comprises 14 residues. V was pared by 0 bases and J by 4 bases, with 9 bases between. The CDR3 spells CASSLATFGYGYTF. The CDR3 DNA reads TGTGCCAGCAGCTTAGCGACTTTCGGCTATGGCTACACCTTC.

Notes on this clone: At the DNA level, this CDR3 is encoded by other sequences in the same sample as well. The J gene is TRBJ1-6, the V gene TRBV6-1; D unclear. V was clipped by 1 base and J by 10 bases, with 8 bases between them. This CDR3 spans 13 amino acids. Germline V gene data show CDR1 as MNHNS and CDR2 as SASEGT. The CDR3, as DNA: TGTGCCAGCAGTGAAGGGGGAGGCTCACCCCTCCACTTT. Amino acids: CASSEGGGSPLHF.